These 19 T cell receptor beta chains were all obtained from the same sample, sequenced in a study of blood T cells in healthy people across ages. A second PCR of roughly 7 to 11 cycles used a sample-barcoded 5' primer and a J-beta primer mix. TCRdb reprocessed the 5' RACE reads via MiXCR and lists one record per CDR3 protein. The table records around 820,000 distinct CDR3 sequences, just under 25% of them present only once. These same data were also listed under a study on T cells of mothers and their children.

The sequenced sample consisted of blood. These receptors came from a boy aged 5-17 years in good health.

This clonotype was counted between two and nine times. The CDR3 loop is CASSPRKGRRELFF. The CDR3 DNA reads TGTGCCAGCAGCCCTAGAAAAGGCCGCAGGGAGCTGTTTTTT. The chain employs TRBV3-1 and TRBJ2-2; no clear D gene. V lost 4 bases and J lost 9, with 15 bases in between. The CDR3 has 14 residues. Germline CDR1 and CDR2: LGHDT and YNNKEL (reference sequence).

In DNA form, the CDR3 reads TGTGCCAGCAGCCCGCCTAGCCGCACAGATACGCAGTATTTT. Protein product: CASSPPSRTDTQYF. The genes are TRBV7-9 and TRBJ2-3; perhaps TRBD2 as D (5 bases). Per germline, CDR1 SEHNR and CDR2 FQNEAQ (reference sequence). The CDR3 sequence is 14 residues long. Trimming left V 5 bases short and J 1 base short, with 10 bases between.

Only a few counts were recorded for this clonotype. This chain links TRBV5-5 with TRBJ2-3; D not resolved. The CDR3 extends over 14 amino acids. Germline assignment: CDR1 SGHKS and CDR2 YYEKEE (reference sequence). The V gene lost 4 bases and the J gene lost 6 bases, with 15 bases spanning the gap. CDR3 residues: CASSQTSSGDTQYF. The CDR3 DNA sequence: TGTGCCAGCAGCCAAACCTCCTCGGGTGATACGCAGTATTTT.

Only a few counts were recorded for this clonotype. The J gene is TRBJ2-3, the V gene TRBV29-1; D possibly uses TRBD1 or TRBD2 (6 bases each). The V gene lost 3 bases and the J gene lost 7 bases, with 26 bases spanning the gap. CDR3 length: 17 amino acids. Germline V gene data show CDR1 as SQVTM and CDR2 as ANQGSEA. This chain's CDR3 is CSVDLVGGSALGYTQYF. The DNA of the CDR3 is TGCAGCGTTGATCTCGTCGGGGGCTCGGCTTTAGGGTATACGCAGTATTTT.

This chain joins TRBV3-1 and TRBJ1-5, with 8 bases identical to TRBD1. Trimming took 3 bases from V and 7 from J; bases not matched to a gene: 20. CDR1 is LGHDT and CDR2 is YNNKEL in the germline V gene (reference sequence). The CDR3 extends over 19 amino acids. CDR3: CASSQGLSQGQQGGQPQHF. The CDR3 bases are TGTGCCAGCAGCCAGGGCCTTAGCCAAGGCCAACAGGGGGGCCAGCCCCAGCATTTT.

V usage is TRBV15 and J usage is TRBJ2-5; the D call may be TRBD1 or TRBD2 (7 bases each). V was pared by 3 bases and J by 0 bases, with 14 bases between. This CDR3 is 16 amino acids long. Germline CDR1 reads LNHNV; CDR2 reads YYDKDF (reference sequence). The chain's CDR3 is CATSRGGTAYQETQYF. In DNA, the CDR3 is TGTGCCACCAGCAGGGGGGGGACAGCGTACCAAGAGACCCAGTACTTC.

This clonotype was picked up a small number of times. J is TRBJ2-7 and V is TRBV30; possible D gene TRBD2, 6 bases. V was clipped by 3 bases and J by 6 bases, with 12 bases between them. The CDR3 covers 12 residues. The V gene's germline CDR1 is GTSNPN and CDR2 SVGIG (reference sequence). CDR3 nucleotide sequence: TGTGCCTGGAGGAGCGGGTACTCCGAGCAGTACTTC. It encodes CAWRSGYSEQYF.

For this clonotype: Compared with germline, one end of the junction differs, possibly owing to a read error. The chain recombines TRBV14 with TRBJ2-7, with D possibly TRBD2 on 5 matching bases. This CDR3 has 14 residues. Germline V gives CDR1 SGHDN, CDR2 FVKESK. DNA for the CDR3: TGTGCCAGCAGCCAGCCGGAGAGGGAATACGAGCAGTGCTTC. This sequence encodes CASSQPEREYEQCF.

The rearrangement uses TRBV12-3 or TRBV12-4 and TRBJ2-2, with D perhaps matching TRBD1 (6 bases). This CDR3 comprises 15 residues. V lost 6 bases and J lost 3, with 14 bases in between. In DNA form, the CDR3 reads TGTGCCAGCAGATATCTGCAGGGGTACACCGGGGAGCTGTTTTTT. Translating it yields CASRYLQGYTGELFF.

The rearrangement uses TRBV11-2 and TRBJ2-7; unclear D gene. Trimming stripped 1 base from V and 7 bases from J, with 14 bases between. Germline assignment: CDR1 SGHAT and CDR2 FQNNGV. This CDR3 contains 14 residues. The CDR3 region is CASSLALWAQEQYF. The CDR3 DNA sequence: TGTGCCAGCAGCTTAGCCCTCTGGGCGCAAGAGCAGTACTTC.

This clonotype has just a few counts. The rearrangement links TRBV6-6 to TRBJ1-2; no reliable D call. The CDR3 spans 15 residues. V lost 5 bases and J 4 bases, leaving 17 bases between the germline ends. Per germline, CDR1 MNHNY and CDR2 SVGAGI (reference sequence). In DNA, the CDR3 is TGTGCCAGCAGTCGACTAGACCAAGTCGGCTATGGCTACACCTTC. Translation gives CASSRLDQVGYGYTF.

About this clonotype: The final CDR3 position lacks the conserved phenylalanine or tryptophan, pointing to a likely read error. The V call is TRBV28, the J call TRBJ2-3, with D perhaps given as TRBD1 or TRBD2 (6 bases each). The CDR3 extends over 14 amino acids. Trimming shortened V by 6 bases and J by 0 bases, and 10 bases separated the two germline ends. Germline values: CDR1 MDHEN, CDR2 SYDVKM. CDR3 loop: CASRGGSSTDTQYL. The CDR3 coding sequence is TGTGCCAGCAGAGGGGGGAGCAGCACAGATACGCAGTATCTT.

The chain has TRBV7-2 and TRBJ2-2; 12 bases match TRBD1. Losses at the gene ends were 5 bases for V and 6 bases for J; bases not matched to a gene: 7. Per the germline V gene, CDR1 is SGHTA and CDR2 is FQGNSA. The CDR3 has 16 residues. CDR3 protein: CASSLRGQGAAGELFF. The CDR3 nucleotides are TGTGCCAGCAGCCTGCGGGGACAGGGGGCCGCCGGGGAGCTGTTTTTT.

This clonotype was seen a few times. This chain links TRBV10-2 with TRBJ2-2; no clear D gene. The CDR3 is 16 residues long. CDR1 is WSHSY and CDR2 is SAAADI in the germline V gene. With 8 bases removed from V and 0 bases from J, the gap between germline ends came to 16 bases. CDR3 DNA: TGCGCCAGCCGGGCCGACGGACCTTCGAACACCGGGGAGCTGTTTTTT. Amino acids: CASRADGPSNTGELFF.

This rearrangement joins TRBV27 to TRBJ2-7; no clear D gene. Germline values: CDR1 MNHEY, CDR2 SMNVEV (reference sequence). This CDR3 contains 14 residues. With 5 bases removed from V and 6 bases from J, the gap between germline ends came to 17 bases. Here the CDR3 reads CASSHPQPFGEQYF. CDR3 DNA: TGTGCCAGCAGTCACCCCCAACCTTTCGGCGAGCAGTACTTC.

V and J are TRBV13 and TRBJ2-7, with TRBD1 as a possible D gene (5 bases). Trimming shortened V by 5 bases and J by 6 bases, and 14 bases separated the two germline ends. Germline V lookup: CDR1 PRHDT, CDR2 FYEKMQ (reference sequence). The CDR3 is 13 amino acids. In DNA, the CDR3 is TGTGCCAGCAGCGTAAGGAACAGGCTCGAGCAGTACTTC. Translating gives CASSVRNRLEQYF.

In its sample, this clonotype was seen many times. V gene TRBV7-2 combines with J gene TRBJ2-2; D is unresolved. The CDR3 contains 14 residues. V dropped 5 bases and J dropped 4 bases, with 11 bases sitting between them. Germline V gives CDR1 SGHTA, CDR2 FQGNSA. The CDR3 bases are TGTGCCAGCAGCCTTCTGGGGTCCACCGGGGAGCTGTTTTTT. It encodes CASSLLGSTGELFF.

This chain uses TRBV24-1 with TRBJ1-2, with D possibly TRBD1 on 5 matching bases. There are 14 residues in the CDR3. Germline V gene data show CDR1 as KGHDR and CDR2 as SFDVKD. V lost 0 bases to trimming and J lost 8 bases, with 12 bases between them. The CDR3 is CATSDLGQAGGYTF. In DNA, the CDR3 is TGTGCCACCAGTGATTTGGGACAAGCAGGCGGCTACACCTTC.

This clonotype occurred a few times. This chain connects TRBV4-1 to TRBJ2-1; D is perhaps TRBD2 (6 bases). The CDR3 is 15 amino acids. Germline CDR1 MGHRA, CDR2 YSYEKL. The V gene lost 2 bases and the J gene lost 4 bases, with 12 bases spanning the gap. The CDR3 sequence: CASSQQVLAYNEQFF. The CDR3 DNA is TGCGCCAGCAGCCAACAAGTCCTAGCGTACAATGAGCAGTTCTTC.